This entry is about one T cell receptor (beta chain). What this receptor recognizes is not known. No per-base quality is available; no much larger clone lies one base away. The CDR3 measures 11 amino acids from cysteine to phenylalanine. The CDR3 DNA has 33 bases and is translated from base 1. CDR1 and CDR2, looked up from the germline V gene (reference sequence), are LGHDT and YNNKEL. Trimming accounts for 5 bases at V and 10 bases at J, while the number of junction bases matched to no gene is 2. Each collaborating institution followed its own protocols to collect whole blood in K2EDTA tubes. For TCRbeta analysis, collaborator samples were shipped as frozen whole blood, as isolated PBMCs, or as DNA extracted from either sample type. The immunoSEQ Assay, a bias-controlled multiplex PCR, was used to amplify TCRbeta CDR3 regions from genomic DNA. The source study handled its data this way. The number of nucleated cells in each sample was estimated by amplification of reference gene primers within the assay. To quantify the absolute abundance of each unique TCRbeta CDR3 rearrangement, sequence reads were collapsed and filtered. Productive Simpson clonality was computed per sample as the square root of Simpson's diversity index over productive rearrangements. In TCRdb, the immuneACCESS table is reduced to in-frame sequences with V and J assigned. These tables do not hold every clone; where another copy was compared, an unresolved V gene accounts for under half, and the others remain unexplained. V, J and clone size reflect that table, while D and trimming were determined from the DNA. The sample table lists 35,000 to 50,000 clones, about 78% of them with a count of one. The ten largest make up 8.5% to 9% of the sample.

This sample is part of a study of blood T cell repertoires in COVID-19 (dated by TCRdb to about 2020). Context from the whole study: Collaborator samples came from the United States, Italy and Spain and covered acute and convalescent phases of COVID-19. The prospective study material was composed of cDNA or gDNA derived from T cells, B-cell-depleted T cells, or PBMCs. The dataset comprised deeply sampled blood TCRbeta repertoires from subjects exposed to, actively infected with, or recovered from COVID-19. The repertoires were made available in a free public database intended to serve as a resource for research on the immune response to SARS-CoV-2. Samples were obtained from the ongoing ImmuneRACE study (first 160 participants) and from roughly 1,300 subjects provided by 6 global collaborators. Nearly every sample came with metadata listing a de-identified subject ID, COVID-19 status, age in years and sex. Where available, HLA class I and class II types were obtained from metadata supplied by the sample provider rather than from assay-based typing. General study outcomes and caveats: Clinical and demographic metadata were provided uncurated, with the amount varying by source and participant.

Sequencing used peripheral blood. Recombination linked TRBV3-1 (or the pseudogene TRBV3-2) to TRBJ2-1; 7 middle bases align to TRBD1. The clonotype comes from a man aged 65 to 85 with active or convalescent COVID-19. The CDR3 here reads CASSLQGEQFF. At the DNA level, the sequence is TGTGCCAGCAGCTTACAGGGGGAGCAGTTCTTC.